Listed below are T cell receptor beta chains from one sample, sequenced in a study of blood T cells in healthy people across ages. Via MiXCR, TCRdb re-called the 5' RACE reads, giving one row per CDR3 protein. The repertoire holds 750,000 to 950,000 distinct CDR3 sequences, 20% to 30% seen once, with 2.5% to 3.5% in the top ten. This sample was also put to use in a study of T cells of mothers and their children.

Sequencing was performed on blood. These receptors all stem from a boy under 18 in good health. Each CDR3 is given with its conserved first and last residue. A D gene is named only where the DNA matches it firmly. Size values are once, few and many counts, or a class for expanded clones, and some rows have none.

CDR3 protein: CSAISGSPYEQYF
CDR3 DNA: TGCAGTGCTATTAGCGGGAGTCCCTACGAGCAGTACTTC
J gene: TRBJ2-7
clone size: few
V gene: TRBV20-1
D gene: TRBD2

CDR3 protein: CSARDWGTDTQYF
CDR3 DNA: TGCAGTGCTAGAGATTGGGGGACAGATACGCAGTATTTT
J gene: TRBJ2-3
clone size: NA
V gene: TRBV20-1
D gene: NA

CDR3 protein: CATRASGGWETQYF
CDR3 DNA: TGTGCCACCAGGGCTAGCGGGGGGTGGGAGACCCAGTACTTC
J gene: TRBJ2-5
clone size: NA
V gene: TRBV27
D gene: TRBD2

CDR3 protein: CSAFRGQAFF
CDR3 DNA: TGCAGCGCCTTCAGGGGGCAAGCTTTCTTT
J gene: TRBJ1-1
clone size: NA
V gene: TRBV29-1
D gene: TRBD1

CDR3 protein: CASSPRGGQGSYGYTF
CDR3 DNA: TGTGCCAGCAGCCCCCGCGGGGGACAGGGCAGCTATGGCTACACCTTC
J gene: TRBJ1-2
clone size: few
V gene: TRBV7-9
D gene: TRBD1

CDR3 protein: CSVLGSRLGEKLFF
CDR3 DNA: TGCAGCGTTCTAGGCTCACGCTTGGGCGAAAAACTGTTTTTT
J gene: TRBJ1-4
clone size: few
V gene: TRBV29-1
D gene: NA

CDR3 protein: CASSFFRDRLTNF
CDR3 DNA: TGTGCCAGCAGCTTCTTTCGGGACCGCCTGACGAACTTC
J gene: TRBJ1-2
clone size: NA
V gene: TRBV5-5
D gene: NA

CDR3 protein: CASSPRSPGGYGYTF
CDR3 DNA: TGTGCCAGCAGCCCTAGGTCCCCCGGCGGCTATGGCTACACCTTC
J gene: TRBJ1-2
clone size: NA
V gene: TRBV3-1
D gene: NA

CDR3 protein: CASTYYRAREQFF
CDR3 DNA: TGTGCCAGCACCTACTACCGGGCGAGGGAGCAGTTCTTC
J gene: TRBJ2-1
clone size: few
V gene: TRBV28
D gene: NA

CDR3 protein: CASSPPGRLNTEAFF
CDR3 DNA: TGTGCCAGCAGTCCCCCGGGACGGTTGAACACTGAAGCTTTCTTT
J gene: TRBJ1-1
clone size: NA
V gene: TRBV6-5
D gene: NA

CDR3 protein: CASSRSGTQGETQYF
CDR3 DNA: TGTGCCAGCAGCCGTAGCGGGACCCAAGGGGAGACCCAGTACTTC
J gene: TRBJ2-5
clone size: NA
V gene: TRBV6-5
D gene: TRBD2

CDR3 protein: CSARAGTGGNIQYF
CDR3 DNA: TGCAGTGCTAGGGCTGGGACAGGGGGAAACATTCAGTACTTC
J gene: TRBJ2-4
clone size: few
V gene: TRBV20-1
D gene: TRBD1

CDR3 protein: CASSSTGGENIQYF
CDR3 DNA: TGCGCCAGCAGCTCAACAGGGGGCGAGAACATTCAGTACTTC
J gene: TRBJ2-4
clone size: NA
V gene: TRBV5-1
D gene: TRBD1

CDR3 protein: CASSPLELKWNEQFF
CDR3 DNA: TGTGCCAGCAGCCCTCTAGAGCTAAAATGGAATGAGCAGTTCTTC
J gene: TRBJ2-1
clone size: few
V gene: TRBV7-9
D gene: NA

CDR3 protein: CASSLYVGELFF
CDR3 DNA: TGTGCCAGCAGCTTGTATGTCGGGGAGCTGTTTTTT
J gene: TRBJ2-2
clone size: few
V gene: TRBV5-6
D gene: NA

CDR3 protein: CASSPPEATKGEKLFF
CDR3 DNA: TGTGCCAGCTCACCTCCGGAGGCGACAAAGGGGGAAAAACTGTTTTTT
J gene: TRBJ1-4
clone size: NA
V gene: TRBV18
D gene: NA

CDR3 protein: CASGPPLPSGQETQYF
CDR3 DNA: TGCGCCAGCGGTCCCCCCCTACCTAGCGGCCAAGAGACCCAGTACTTC
J gene: TRBJ2-5
clone size: NA
V gene: TRBV5-1
D gene: TRBD2

CDR3 protein: CGVGRNLQETQYF
CDR3 DNA: TGCGGCGTTGGGCGGAACCTTCAAGAGACCCAGTACTTC
J gene: TRBJ2-5
clone size: NA
V gene: TRBV29-1
D gene: NA

CDR3 protein: CASSVGSANEKLFF
CDR3 DNA: TGTGCCAGCAGCGTGGGTTCGGCTAATGAAAAACTGTTTTTT
J gene: TRBJ1-4
clone size: NA
V gene: TRBV9
D gene: NA

CDR3 protein: CASSLARTGPQYF
CDR3 DNA: TGCGCCAGCAGCTTGGCCCGGACAGGACCGCAGTATTTT
J gene: TRBJ2-3
clone size: few
V gene: TRBV5-1
D gene: TRBD1

CDR3 protein: CATSDLGVKQYF
CDR3 DNA: TGTGCCACCAGTGATTTGGGAGTGAAGCAGTACTTC
J gene: TRBJ2-7
clone size: NA
V gene: TRBV24-1
D gene: NA

CDR3 protein: CASNPESGQKGNTIYF
CDR3 DNA: TGTGCCAGCAACCCCGAATCGGGACAGAAAGGAAACACCATATATTTT
J gene: TRBJ1-3
clone size: few
V gene: TRBV3-1
D gene: TRBD1

CDR3 protein: CASSKGPLNTEAFF
CDR3 DNA: TGTGCCAGCAGCAAAGGCCCGTTAAACACTGAAGCTTTCTTT
J gene: TRBJ1-1
clone size: NA
V gene: TRBV12-3/TRBV12-4
D gene: NA

CDR3 protein: CASSVRGRGGPYF
CDR3 DNA: TGTGCCAGCAGCGTAAGAGGACGGGGGGGCCCGTATTTT
J gene: TRBJ2-3
clone size: NA
V gene: TRBV7-2
D gene: TRBD2

CDR3 protein: CASSYSRAQAYEQYF
CDR3 DNA: TGTGCCAGCAGTTACTCCAGGGCACAAGCCTACGAGCAGTACTTC
J gene: TRBJ2-7
clone size: NA
V gene: TRBV6-5
D gene: NA

CDR3 protein: CATLGDGHNEQFF
CDR3 DNA: TGTGCCACCCTGGGGGACGGTCACAATGAGCAGTTCTTC
J gene: TRBJ2-1
clone size: NA
V gene: TRBV10-3
D gene: NA

CDR3 protein: CSARDAGEYEQYF
CDR3 DNA: TGCAGTGCTAGAGATGCAGGGGAGTACGAGCAGTACTTC
J gene: TRBJ2-7
clone size: NA
V gene: TRBV20-1
D gene: NA

CDR3 protein: CASSLSLGGYNEQFF
CDR3 DNA: TGTGCCAGCAGCTTGAGCCTCGGAGGGTACAATGAGCAGTTCTTC
J gene: TRBJ2-1
clone size: few
V gene: TRBV5-5
D gene: NA

CDR3 protein: CASSLGDRASAEAFF
CDR3 DNA: TGTGCCAGCAGCTTGGGGGACAGGGCTTCGGCTGAAGCTTTCTTT
J gene: TRBJ1-1
clone size: few
V gene: TRBV5-6
D gene: TRBD1

CDR3 protein: CASKGVSYEQYF
CDR3 DNA: TGTGCCAGCAAAGGAGTCTCCTACGAGCAGTACTTC
J gene: TRBJ2-7
clone size: NA
V gene: TRBV2
D gene: NA

CDR3 protein: CASSPTPGGGEPQHF
CDR3 DNA: TGTGCCAGCAGCCCTACCCCAGGGGGCGGGGAGCCCCAGCATTTT
J gene: TRBJ1-5
clone size: NA
V gene: TRBV3-1
D gene: TRBD1

CDR3 protein: CASSSRRRGGSTDTQYF
CDR3 DNA: TGTGCCAGCAGCTCCCGTCGGCGCGGGGGTAGCACAGATACGCAGTATTTT
J gene: TRBJ2-3
clone size: NA
V gene: TRBV7-8
D gene: TRBD2

CDR3 protein: CASSTQTGNGKLFF
CDR3 DNA: TGTGCCAGCAGCACCCAGACAGGGAATGGAAAACTGTTTTTT
J gene: TRBJ1-4
clone size: NA
V gene: TRBV7-9
D gene: TRBD1

CDR3 protein: CASSPQGGWEKLFF
CDR3 DNA: TGTGCCAGCAGTCCCCAGGGAGGTTGGGAAAAACTGTTTTTT
J gene: TRBJ1-4
clone size: few
V gene: TRBV27
D gene: NA

CDR3 protein: CASSQAGESTDTQYF
CDR3 DNA: TGCGCCAGCAGCCAAGCGGGGGAAAGCACAGATACGCAGTATTTT
J gene: TRBJ2-3
clone size: NA
V gene: TRBV10-2
D gene: TRBD2

CDR3 protein: CASSATGTDSFF
CDR3 DNA: TGTGCCAGCAGTGCAACCGGGACAGACTCTTTCTTT
J gene: TRBJ1-1
clone size: few
V gene: TRBV11-2
D gene: TRBD1

CDR3 protein: CASGTRETYEQYF
CDR3 DNA: TGTGCCAGCGGCACCAGGGAAACCTACGAGCAGTACTTC
J gene: TRBJ2-7
clone size: NA
V gene: TRBV27
D gene: NA

CDR3 protein: CASTSGQGTDTQYF
CDR3 DNA: TGTGCCAGCACTTCCGGACAGGGAACAGATACGCAGTATTTT
J gene: TRBJ2-3
clone size: NA
V gene: TRBV12-3/TRBV12-4
D gene: TRBD1

CDR3 protein: CASSSLAGGWETQYF
CDR3 DNA: TGTGCCAGCAGTTCCCTAGCGGGGGGCTGGGAGACCCAGTACTTC
J gene: TRBJ2-5
clone size: few
V gene: TRBV27
D gene: TRBD2

CDR3 protein: CASSLTSGGAGGETQYF
CDR3 DNA: TGCGCCAGCAGCTTGACTAGCGGGGGGGCCGGAGGAGAGACCCAGTACTTC
J gene: TRBJ2-5
clone size: few
V gene: TRBV5-1
D gene: TRBD2

CDR3 protein: CSARDGTGTYEQYF
CDR3 DNA: TGCAGTGCTAGAGATGGGACCGGAACCTACGAGCAGTACTTC
J gene: TRBJ2-7
clone size: NA
V gene: TRBV20-1
D gene: NA

CDR3 protein: CASSYGIDRGTTNIQYF
CDR3 DNA: TGTGCCAGCAGTTACGGCATCGACAGGGGAACGACAAACATTCAGTACTTC
J gene: TRBJ2-4
clone size: NA
V gene: TRBV6-5
D gene: TRBD1

CDR3 protein: CASSTGTSVANEQFF
CDR3 DNA: TGTGCCAGCAGTACCGGGACTAGCGTAGCCAATGAGCAGTTCTTC
J gene: TRBJ2-1
clone size: NA
V gene: TRBV6-6
D gene: TRBD2

CDR3 protein: CASSLRDRGAQYF
CDR3 DNA: TGTGCCAGCAGTTTACGTGATCGCGGGGCCCAGTACTTC
J gene: TRBJ2-5
clone size: NA
V gene: TRBV6-5
D gene: NA

CDR3 protein: CASSSQGMNNSPLHF
CDR3 DNA: TGTGCCAGCAGCTCGCAGGGAATGAATAATTCACCCCTCCACTTT
J gene: TRBJ1-6
clone size: few
V gene: TRBV7-9
D gene: NA

CDR3 protein: CASRTGLGAKNIQYF
CDR3 DNA: TGCGCCAGCAGGACGGGACTGGGAGCCAAAAACATTCAGTACTTC
J gene: TRBJ2-4
clone size: NA
V gene: TRBV5-1
D gene: NA